This TCR beta chain was observed in a study of OX40 agonist ivuxolimab in advanced cancers. V was clipped by 8 bases and J by 1 base; unmatched bases: 4. The CDR3 contains 13 residues. From germline, CDR1 is MNHNS and CDR2 SASEGT. Autoimmune disease history or systemic immunosuppression disqualified patients. Blood sampling was done at baseline, cycle 4 day 1, and cycle 7 day 1. TCRdb keeps only in-frame clones here, not all; method: immunoSEQ multiplex PCR. There are about 73,000 clones in the sample; just under 90% occur only once, and 0.4% to 0.55% lies in the top ten. Findings of the study overall: Among expanded peripheral T cells, antigen specificity went undetermined.

Points on this clone: As yet, its antigen is unknown.

The chain employs TRBV6-1 and TRBJ2-7; 8 bases align to TRBD1. Sample: CD4+ or CD8+ T cells sorted from blood, taken in a trial of the OX40 agonist ivuxolimab. The origin of this receptor is an adult with an advanced solid tumor such as melanoma, head and neck, liver or kidney cancer. The CDR3 coding sequence is TGTGCCAGCGGGACAGGTGGGTCCTACGAGCAGTACTTC. It is translated as CASGTGGSYEQYF.